This TCR beta chain was captured in a study of T cells in Graves' hyperthyroidism and ophthalmopathy. Amplification yielded TCR beta CDR3 regions, with RNA transcripts as the source. TCR CDR3 regions were first amplified by RT-PCR with HTBI primers. TCRdb called the multiplex PCR reads again in MiXCR, with one record for every CDR3 protein. The repertoire holds approximately 690,000 distinct CDR3 sequences, more than 14% seen once, with around 12% in the top ten. The CDR3 runs to 14 residues. Germline V lookup: CDR1 MNHNS, CDR2 SASEGT. The V gene lost 7 bases and the J gene lost 6 bases, with 16 bases spanning the gap. This clonotype was observed a handful of times.

The genes are TRBV6-1 and TRBJ1-5; no clear D. The specimen was blood. The receptor's source is a woman in her 50s with Graves' ophthalmopathy. DNA of the CDR3: TGTGCCAGCATCGACACTGTAGCTCTTCAGCCCCAGCATTTT. This encodes CASIDTVALQPQHF.